This TCR beta chain was found in a study of cytotoxic CD8 clonotypes in ibrutinib-treated CLL (dated by TCRdb to the early 2020s). Regarding the research as a whole: In this cohort, about 16 patients were treatment-naive and ten to eleven were relapsed/refractory, while some 18 had unmutated IGHV. Responses were partial in around 25 patients and complete in 2; after median approximately 67 months follow-up, approximately 15 stayed in remission and some twelve progressed. Samples at response were collected after a median of roughly 13 months of treatment, with a range of roughly 6 to 40 months. Samples averaged about 260,000 productive templates and 94,082 productive rearrangements. Of the 85 to 90 participants in the trial, roughly 26 had longitudinal samples available. Cryopreserved peripheral blood mononuclear cells were obtained before treatment, at response, and at either sustained remission or disease progression. Every sample from remission and from progressive disease was obtained while the patients were still on ibrutinib.

The paper as a whole reports these results and caveats: Sampling times were not matched between sustained-remission and progressing patients, and lymph node repertoires were not studied. Baseline clonality exceeded that of age-matched healthy donors and correlated strongly with circulating CD8+ T-cell counts. At ibrutinib response clonality went up, during sustained remission it held steady, and at progression it dropped back toward baseline. Public clonotypes were rare and either contracted or stayed stable during treatment, and the rise in clonality at ibrutinib response reflected the expansion of private clonotypes.

A MiSeq instrument was used for deep resolution sequencing, which targeted depths ranging from 1 in 1 million up to 1 in 200,000 T cells, with coverage averaging 10x for each clonotype. TCR beta libraries were generated with the immunoSEQ hsTCRB Kit. Per the source publication's procedure: Data were analyzed with ImmunoSEQ Data Assistant and ImmunoSEQ Analyzer, with V, D and J genes assigned per IMGT definitions. Clonality, with values ranging from 0 to 1, was calculated as one minus the normalized Shannon entropy of productive rearrangement frequencies. Only overrepresented clonotypes making up at least 0.05% of each patient's repertoire were included in the public clonotype analysis. Some 13 repertoires from age-matched healthy donors, obtained from immuneACCESS, served as clonality controls. Entries here come from immuneACCESS through TCRdb and include only in-frame sequences with V and J called. Some clones fail to appear in such tables; in the studies checked, an unresolved V gene covers under half of the shortfall, and the cause of the remainder is unknown. For V, J and clone size, that table is used; D and trimming come from the DNA. The sample contains about 150,000 clones, roughly three quarters of them found a single time. Around 5% of the sample comes from the top ten.

Taken with the paper, the label for time point translates to: approximately 25 months on ibrutinib. Approximately 2 micrograms of genomic DNA were extracted from cryopreserved PBMCs for TCR beta library preparation. Longitudinal blood samples from CLL patients on ibrutinib monotherapy underwent high-throughput TCR beta sequencing. The patients took part in an open-label, single-center phase 2 trial of ibrutinib monotherapy. In regard to this clone: No antigen is known for it. The sample holds no much larger clone one base away, and base qualities are not on file.

This clonotype was sampled from a human donor with chronic lymphocytic leukemia. Sample: PBMCs, taken after 24 months of ibrutinib treatment.

The base sequence is TGCGCCAGCAGCTCGCACCAGGGGAATGAGCAGTTCTTC. It specifies CASSSHQGNEQFF. In this chain, TRBV5-1 is recombined with TRBJ2-1, with TRBD1 tentatively as D gene (6 bases match). The V and J ends are trimmed by 3 bases and 7 bases, leaving 11 bases between them. Sequences SGHRS (CDR1) and YFSETQ (CDR2) are obtained from the germline V gene. There are 13 amino acids in the CDR3, from cysteine to phenylalanine inclusive. Just CDR3 DNA is preserved here, 39 bases in frame from base 1. The full variable domain, with segments outside the CDR3 supplied by the reference TRBV5-1 and TRBJ2-1 proteins, appears as KAGVTQTPRYLIKTRGQQVTLSCSPISGHRSVSWYQQTPGQGLQFLFEYFSETQRNKGNFPGRFSGRQFSNSRSEMNVSTLELGDSALYLCASSSHQGNEQFFGPGTRLTVL.